This record looks at one TCR beta chain sequence and its context. No antigen is known for it. This may arise from a read error, as a much more abundant clone is one base away. Sequencing libraries made from TCR beta cDNA carried unique molecular identifiers. One entry per CDR3 protein, called by TCRdb with MiXCR from the PCR reads. The sample lists roughly 730,000 distinct CDR3 sequences, roughly 29% occurring once. This sample stems from a study of post-analysis software for immune sequencing data. General observations from the study: Four or five TRBV segments were significantly more frequent in patients than in controls. TRBV5-6, TRBV5-1 and TRBV20-1 were among these segments. Normalized Chao1 diversity was significantly lower in multiple sclerosis patients than in controls.

The CDR3 length is 13 residues. CDR1 MDHEN and CDR2 SYDVKM come from the germline V gene. This sequence was found in a girl under 18 with multiple sclerosis. The specimen was blood. The V call is TRBV28, the J call TRBJ2-5; D is perhaps TRBD1 (6 bases). CDR3 nucleotides: TGTGCCAGCTCCGTGGGGGCAGGAGAGACCCACTACTTC. Its translation is CASSVGAGETHYF.